A selection of T cell receptor beta chains follows, all from one sample in a study of Graves' ophthalmopathy and Graves' hyperthyroidism. TCRdb re-called the multiplex PCR reads through MiXCR, storing one row per CDR3 protein. The sample has 170,000 or so distinct CDR3 sequences; just under 40% are singletons. The specimen was peripheral blood. The receptors derive from a man aged 25-45 years with Graves' ophthalmopathy. The CDR3 runs from the conserved cysteine through the conserved F or W. D genes are given only for firm matches. Not all rows give a size; the values are once, few, many and, for expanded clones, a class.

size	V	D	J	DNA	CDR3
many	TRBV7-3	NA	TRBJ1-1	TGTGCCAGCAGCTTAAAGGGGAGGGGTGGGTACACTGAAGCTTTCTTT	CASSLKGRGGYTEAFF
NA	TRBV11-1	NA	TRBJ1-2	TGTGCCAGCAGCCAGGGTCGGGCCCATGGCTACACCTTC	CASSQGRAHGYTF
NA	TRBV2	NA	TRBJ2-2	TGTGCCAGCTCACAGGGTGGCGGGGAGCTGTTTTTT	CASSQGGGELFF
NA	TRBV2	TRBD2	TRBJ2-5	TGTGCCAGCAGTCATGGGGGACTAGCGGGAGCAGAGACCCAGTACTTC	CASSHGGLAGAETQYF
many	TRBV4-2	TRBD2	TRBJ2-7	TGTGCCAGCAGCCAAGGGGGGCTAGCGGGAAGATCCTACGAGCAGTACTTC	CASSQGGLAGRSYEQYF
many	TRBV6-5	NA	TRBJ1-2	TGTGCCAGCAGTTACGGGGGCTACACCTTC	CASSYGGYTF
NA	TRBV7-2	TRBD2	TRBJ2-5	TGTGCCAGCAGCACGGCCGGACTAGCGGAAGAGACCCAGTACTTC	CASSTAGLAEETQYF
many	TRBV4-1	NA	TRBJ1-1	TGCGCCAGCAGCCGGATCCCGACGCCGGGACTGGAACCCCCCGCTGAAGCTTTCTTT	CASSRIPTPGLEPPAEAFF
many	TRBV20-1	NA	TRBJ2-7	TGCAGTGCTATGGACAACTACGAGCAGTACTTC	CSAMDNYEQYF
NA	TRBV19	NA	TRBJ1-5	TGTGCCAGTAGTATAGTAGACAGGAATCAGCCCCAGCATTTT	CASSIVDRNQPQHF
many	TRBV11-1	NA	TRBJ2-7	TGTGCCAGCAGCTTGGGGAACTTCTACGAGCAGTACTTC	CASSLGNFYEQYF
NA	TRBV6-2/TRBV6-3	NA	TRBJ1-2	TGTGCCACCCTCTTAAACTATGGCTACACCTTC	CATLLNYGYTF
many	TRBV7-2	NA	TRBJ1-5	TGTGCCAGCAGCCGAGAGGCAGGGAGCAATCAGCCCCAGCATTTT	CASSREAGSNQPQHF
NA	TRBV7-2	TRBD2	TRBJ2-7	TGTGCCAGCAGCTTAGGGTTTCTAGCGGTCGAGCAGTACTTC	CASSLGFLAVEQYF
many	TRBV4-1	TRBD1	TRBJ2-5	TGCGCCAGCAGCCAATACAGGGGGCTGGAGACCCAGTACTTC	CASSQYRGLETQYF
many	TRBV7-2	NA	TRBJ2-5	TGTGCCAGCAGCGGGGGACAAGAGACCCAGTACTTC	CASSGGQETQYF
NA	TRBV12-3/TRBV12-4	NA	TRBJ2-5	TGTGCCAGCAGTTTATCCGGGAGAAAGACCCAGTACTTC	CASSLSGRKTQYF
many	TRBV30	NA	TRBJ1-1	TGTGCCTCGGATGACGGTGGCACTGAAGCTTTCTTT	CASDDGGTEAFF
many	TRBV6-5	TRBD2	TRBJ2-2	TGTGCCAGCAGTTACAGAGCGGGAAGCACCGGGGAGCTGTTTTTT	CASSYRAGSTGELFF
many	TRBV29-1	NA	TRBJ1-2	TGCAGCGTCCCCAGGGCAGCCCACTATGGCTACACCTTC	CSVPRAAHYGYTF
many	TRBV6-2/TRBV6-3	TRBD2	TRBJ2-5	TGTGCCAGCAGTTTTGGACCCAGTTTAGCGGGCCAAGAGACCCAGTACTTC	CASSFGPSLAGQETQYF
NA	TRBV5-1	NA	TRBJ1-2	TGCGCCAGCAGCAGGGCGAACAGCCCTTACCCGTATGGCTACACCTTC	CASSRANSPYPYGYTF
NA	TRBV27	NA	TRBJ1-2	TGTGCCAGCAGTTTACCGAGACAGCCTAACTATGGCTACACCTTC	CASSLPRQPNYGYTF
NA	TRBV7-2	TRBD2	TRBJ2-5	TGTGCCAGCAGCTTCCAAGCGGGAATCCAAGAGACCCAGTACTTC	CASSFQAGIQETQYF
NA	TRBV12-3/TRBV12-4	NA	TRBJ1-2	TGTGCCAGCAGTTGGAACAGGGTCTATGGCTACACCTTC	CASSWNRVYGYTF
many	TRBV11-2	TRBD2	TRBJ2-7	TGTGCCAGCAGCATAGGACTAGCAGGGACGGAGTACGAGCAGTACTTC	CASSIGLAGTEYEQYF
NA	TRBV20-1	NA	TRBJ1-5	TGCAGTGCTAGAGATTCCGCAGGGACCCGGAGCAATCAGCCCCAGCATTTT	CSARDSAGTRSNQPQHF
NA	TRBV29-1	NA	TRBJ2-5	TGCAGCGTTGTCCACGGGAGTGCGGTGGAGACCCAGTACTTC	CSVVHGSAVETQYF
NA	TRBV15	NA	TRBJ2-5	TGTGCCACCAGCCTGGGTGAAAAGACCCAGTACTTC	CATSLGEKTQYF
many	TRBV10-3	NA	TRBJ2-2	TGTGCCATCAGTGGGCTAGCGACCGGAGCGAACACCGGGGAGCTGTTTTTT	CAISGLATGANTGELFF
many	TRBV6-5	NA	TRBJ2-2	TGTGCCAGCAGTTACTCTCTCGGCGGCCACACCGGGGAGCTGTTTTTT	CASSYSLGGHTGELFF
many	TRBV4-3	NA	TRBJ1-2	TGCGCCAGCAGCCAAAATCGCGGGAACTATGGCTACACCTTC	CASSQNRGNYGYTF
NA	TRBV12-3/TRBV12-4	TRBD2	TRBJ2-7	TGTGCCAGCAGTTTAGCGCAAGGCCTAGCGGTAAGCTCCTACGAGCAGTACTTC	CASSLAQGLAVSSYEQYF
NA	TRBV7-2	NA	TRBJ1-1	TGTGCCAGCAGCCCGACGGTGTGGAGAGCTTTCTTT	CASSPTVWRAFF
many	TRBV18	NA	TRBJ1-2	TGTGCCAGCTCACCAAGAGGGGACGGCTACACCTTC	CASSPRGDGYTF